This TCR beta chain derives from a study of blood T cells in healthy people across ages. As regards this clonotype: Its antigen remains unidentified.

General observations from the study: Donor CMV status, an unknown factor, possibly confounded changes in expanded clonotypes. Investigators viewed diversity estimates from one million T cells as underestimates, the study reported.

The V and J ends lost 10 bases and 4 bases respectively, with 22 bases between them. The germline gives CDR1 MNHNY, CDR2 SVGAGI (reference sequence). This CDR3 spans 15 amino acids. Each sample provided at least 6 micrograms of extracted total RNA. Primed by a sample-barcoded 5' primer and a J-beta primer mix, a second PCR proceeded for 7 to 11 cycles. TCRdb re-derived calls from the 5' RACE reads in MiXCR, one entry per CDR3 protein. The sample records about 630,000 distinct CDR3 sequences, 20% to 25% being singletons. V is TRBV6-6 and J is TRBJ2-5; the D is unclear. The sequenced sample consisted of blood. This TCR was recovered from a man in his sixties or seventies in good health. The CDR3 reads CAMSSAVGHGETQYF. The CDR3 coding sequence is TGTGCCATGTCCTCTGCGGTAGGGCACGGAGAGACCCAGTACTTC.